The clone carrying this TCR beta chain was found many times. Its antigen is undetermined. TCRdb ran MiXCR on the 5' RACE reads and lists one entry per CDR3 protein. In the table there are fewer than 250,000 distinct CDR3 sequences, about 7.5% of which are singletons. The sample comes from a study of identical twins. Whole-study findings and limits: Findings came from cross-sectional statistics, without long-term follow-up of donors.

Trimming removed 8 bases from V and 0 bases from J, with 11 bases in between. Germline-derived CDR1 and CDR2 are DFQATT and SNEGSKA (reference sequence). The CDR3 totals 14 residues. The sample was also linked to a second study, of yellow fever vaccine responses in identical twins.

Source material: memory (CD45RO+) T cells sorted from blood. This TCR derives from a woman younger than 30 in good health. The rearrangement joins TRBV20-1 to TRBJ2-6; D possibly corresponds to TRBD2 (5 bases). The CDR3 coding sequence is TGCAGTACGGACTCCCCCTCTGGGGCCAACGTCCTGACTTTC. Amino acid sequence: CSTDSPSGANVLTF.